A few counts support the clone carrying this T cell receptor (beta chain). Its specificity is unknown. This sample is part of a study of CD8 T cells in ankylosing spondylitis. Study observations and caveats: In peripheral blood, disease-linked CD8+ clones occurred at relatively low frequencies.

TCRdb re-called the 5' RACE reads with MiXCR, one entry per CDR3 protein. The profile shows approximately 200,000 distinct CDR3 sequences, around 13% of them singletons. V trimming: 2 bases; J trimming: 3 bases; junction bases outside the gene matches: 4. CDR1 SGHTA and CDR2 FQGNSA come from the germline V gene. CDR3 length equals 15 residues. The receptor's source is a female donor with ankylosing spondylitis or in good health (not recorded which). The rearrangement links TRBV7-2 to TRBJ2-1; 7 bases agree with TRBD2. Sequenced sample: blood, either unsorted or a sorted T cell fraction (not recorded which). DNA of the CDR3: TGTGCCAGCAGCTTAAAGCGGGACCACTACAATGAGCAGTTCTTC. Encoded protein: CASSLKRDHYNEQFF.